This TCR beta chain originates from a study of blood T cells in healthy people across ages. The wider study: The template switching approach captured approximately one barcoded beta molecule for every two T cells.

The study's findings and limits: Donor CMV infection status was unknown, possibly confounding age-related changes in expanded clonotypes.

A remark on this clonotype: The antigen is unknown.

V dropped 7 bases and J dropped 12; count of bases not matched to a gene: 12. The CDR3 spans 13 residues. Together with a sample-barcoded 5' primer, a J-beta primer mix was included in a second PCR lasting roughly 6 to 12 cycles. A template-switch adaptor with 12 random nucleotides tagged each cDNA molecule. From the 5' RACE reads, TCRdb called clonotypes with MiXCR, one entry per CDR3 protein. In the table there are about a million distinct CDR3 sequences, more than 30% of which are singletons. Sequenced: blood. This clonotype originated in a man aged 18 to 29 in good health. The chain recombines TRBV12-3 or TRBV12-4 with TRBJ2-1; TRBD1 agrees at 7 bases. The CDR3 region is CASTNPPGQRQFF. CDR3 in DNA: TGTGCCAGCACCAACCCGCCGGGACAGAGGCAGTTCTTC.